Following are 20 T cell receptor beta chains from one sample sequenced in a study of blood T cells in healthy people across ages. A second PCR of 7 to 11 cycles used a sample-barcoded 5' primer and a J-beta primer mix. TCRdb re-called the 5' RACE reads with MiXCR, one entry per CDR3 protein. The table has 660,000 or so distinct CDR3 sequences, approximately 50% seen once; the top ten hold over 30%. The specimen sequenced was blood. The receptors derive from a man aged 55-75 years in good health.

In this sample, this clonotype turned up once. V and J are TRBV3-1 and TRBJ2-5; 7 nucleotides match TRBD1. This CDR3 is 14 amino acids long. In germline, CDR1 is LGHDT, CDR2 YNNKEL (reference sequence). The junction had 9 bases not matched to a gene; V was cut back by 6 bases and J by 5 bases. Written as DNA, the CDR3 is TGTGCCAGCAGGCCTACGACAGGGACGGAGACCCAGTACTTC. Amino acids: CASRPTTGTETQYF.

The rearrangement uses TRBV7-2 and TRBJ2-3; 9 bases are a match to TRBD2. The CDR3 runs 16 residues. The V segment lost 1 base and the J segment 2 bases; nucleotides outside the gene matches: 4. Germline CDR1 reads SGHTA; CDR2 reads FQGNSA. CDR3 residues: CASSLERGVPTDTQYF. DNA for the CDR3: TGTGCCAGCAGCTTAGAGCGGGGGGTCCCCACAGATACGCAGTATTTT.

The CDR3 DNA reads TGTGCCAGCAGCCAAGGGATCGAGACCCAGTACTTC. This encodes CASSQGIETQYF. The rearrangement joins TRBV3-1 to TRBJ2-5; unclear D gene. V lost 1 base and J 5 bases, leaving 5 bases between the germline ends. Germline V gives CDR1 LGHDT, CDR2 YNNKEL (reference sequence). The CDR3 covers 12 residues.

This clonotype occurred once. The chain joins TRBV20-1 to TRBJ1-2; D gene ambiguous. V lost 0 bases to trimming and J lost 1 base, with 6 bases between them. The germline V gene encodes CDR1 DFQATT and CDR2 SNEGSKA (reference sequence). The CDR3 runs 13 residues. The CDR3 region is CSARESGNYGYTF. The CDR3 region has the DNA TGCAGTGCTAGAGAGTCCGGTAACTATGGCTACACCTTC.

CDR3: CSASAVDSNQPQHF. CDR3 nucleotides: TGCAGTGCTAGTGCGGTCGATAGTAATCAGCCCCAGCATTTT. The rearrangement links TRBV20-1 to TRBJ1-5; unclear D gene. Per germline, CDR1 DFQATT and CDR2 SNEGSKA (reference sequence). CDR3 length: 14 amino acids. The V gene lost 3 bases and the J gene lost 4 bases, with 13 bases spanning the gap.

The V call is TRBV7-9, the J call TRBJ2-3; 13 bases are a match to TRBD2. CDR1 is SEHNR, CDR2 FQNEAQ, per germline (reference sequence). The CDR3 consists of 16 residues. V gave up 5 bases and J gave up 5 bases; unmatched junction bases: 7. The CDR3 nucleotides read TGTGCCAGCAGCATACTAGCGGGGGGGCCGGGAGATACGCAGTATTTT. It translates to CASSILAGGPGDTQYF.

This chain joins TRBV9 and TRBJ1-2; weak D call: TRBD1 (6 bases). Germline V gives CDR1 SGDLS, CDR2 YYNGEE. The CDR3 totals 16 residues. With 4 bases removed from V and 9 bases from J, the gap between germline ends came to 25 bases. The chain's CDR3 is CASSPRTAQRALSYTF. In DNA form, the CDR3 reads TGTGCCAGCAGCCCACGGACAGCTCAAAGGGCCTTGAGCTACACCTTC.

This clonotype has a handful of counts. The chain is built from TRBV20-1 and TRBJ1-2; possibly TRBD1 for D (5 bases). With 4 bases removed from V and 1 base from J, the gap between germline ends came to 13 bases. CDR3 length: 14 amino acids. The germline CDR1 and CDR2 sequences are DFQATT and SNEGSKA (reference sequence). The CDR3 nucleotides are TGCAGTGCTACCGGACACACAGATAACTATGGCTACACCTTC. It is translated as CSATGHTDNYGYTF.

The chain links TRBV12-3 or TRBV12-4 to TRBJ2-7; tentatively, D is TRBD2 (5 bases). CDR3 length equals 13 residues. The V gene lost 3 bases and the J gene lost 4 bases, with 10 bases spanning the gap. CDR3 coding DNA: TGTGCCAGCAGTTTTGGGGAGTGGTACGAGCAGTACTTC. Translating gives CASSFGEWYEQYF.

The chain recombines TRBV6-5 with TRBJ1-3; D remains ambiguous. In germline, CDR1 is MNHEY, CDR2 SVGAGI. The CDR3 extends over 14 amino acids. V was pared by 6 bases and J by 3 bases, with 12 bases between. In nucleotides, the CDR3 is TGTGCCAGCAGCTCCAGGTCTAGTGGAAACACCATATATTTT. Translating gives CASSSRSSGNTIYF.

The chain carries TRBV12-3 or TRBV12-4 and TRBJ2-3; 11 nucleotides agree with TRBD1. This CDR3 comprises 15 residues. The trim removed 7 bases at V and 13 bases at J, leaving 16 bases unmatched. The CDR3 protein is CASKWTGGRSDMEYF. Written as DNA, the CDR3 is TGTGCCAGCAAATGGACAGGGGGCAGGTCAGATATGGAGTATTTT.

This chain connects TRBV5-1 to TRBJ1-6; 7 nucleotides align to TRBD1. The CDR3 has 17 residues. Germline lookup yields CDR1 SGHRS and CDR2 YFSETQ. V shed 2 bases, J shed 7 bases, and the junction held 12 bases outside the gene matches. The CDR3 loop is CASSFGSTGTGNSPLHF. The CDR3 coding sequence is TGCGCCAGCAGCTTTGGTTCGACAGGGACCGGGAATTCACCCCTCCACTTT. Looking up the rest from reference TRBV5-1 and TRBJ1-6 gives the full variable domain: KAGVTQTPRYLIKTRGQQVTLSCSPISGHRSVSWYQQTPGQGLQFLFEYFSETQRNKGNFPGRFSGRQFSNSRSEMNVSTLELGDSALYLCASSFGSTGTGNSPLHFGNGTRLTVT.

About this clonotype itself: The junction differs from germline at one of its ends, possibly a read error. This chain joins TRBV29-1 and TRBJ1-2; no reliable D call. The CDR3 totals 12 residues. Germline CDR1 and CDR2: SQVTM and ANQGSEA. CDR3 nucleotides: TGCAGCGCTTGGGGAGGAAACTCTGGCTACACCTTC. Its protein product is CSAWGGNSGYTF.

This clonotype occurred once. One junction end disagrees with the germline gene, perhaps due to a read error. V usage is TRBV6-5 and J usage is TRBJ2-1; a weak D match, TRBD1 (5 bases). There are 18 residues in the CDR3. Germline V CDR1 and CDR2: MNHEY, SVGAGI. CDR3 in DNA: TGTGCCAGCAGTTACTCCAGGGATGGTATAGTGGGGTACAACGAGCAGTTCTTC. It specifies CASSYSRDGIVGYNEQFF.

A few counts support this clonotype. The gene calls are TRBV3-1 and TRBJ1-2, with unresolved D. V was trimmed by 2 bases and J by 8 bases, leaving 6 bases between them. CDR1 is LGHDT, CDR2 YNNKEL, per germline (reference sequence). The CDR3 covers 11 residues. The CDR3 loop is CASSQLGGYTF. For the CDR3, the DNA is TGTGCCAGCAGCCAACTCGGCGGCTACACCTTC. The whole variable domain, filled in from reference TRBV3-1 and TRBJ1-2, reads DTAVSQTPKYLVTQMGNDKSIKCEQNLGHDTMYWYKQDSKKFLKIMFSYNNKELIINETVPNRFSPKSPDKAHLNLHINSLELGDSAVYFCASSQLGGYTFGSGTRLTVV.

V usage is TRBV12-3 or TRBV12-4 and J usage is TRBJ1-5; D uncertain. This CDR3 has 13 amino acids. Trimming shortened V by 8 bases and J by 2 bases, and 10 bases separated the two germline ends. Written as DNA, the CDR3 is TGTGCCAGCCGTAGCGGACGCAATCAGCCCCAGCATTTT. Its translation: CASRSGRNQPQHF.

This clonotype showed up just once. This sequence joins TRBV21-1 and TRBJ1-2; the table's D call, TRBD1, has no DNA check behind it. TRBV21-1 is labeled a pseudogene. CDR3 length: 20 amino acids. CDR3 region: CASSKALRGAPPHQSYGYTF. The CDR3, as DNA: TGTGCCAGCAGCAAAGCCCTGAGGGGAGCCCCCCCACATCAGAGCTATGGCTACACCTTC.

This clonotype has a count of ten or more. The chain recombines TRBV29-1 with TRBJ1-4, with a weak D call TRBD1 (6 bases). Germline V gene lookup returns CDR1 SQVTM and CDR2 ANQGSEA. V lost 5 bases and J lost 8, with 9 bases in between. This CDR3 spans 11 amino acids. The CDR3 DNA follows: TGCAGCGTTACTCAGGGGGAAAAACTGTTTTTT. Translation: CSVTQGEKLFF.

V usage is TRBV12-3 or TRBV12-4 and J usage is TRBJ1-1, with D unclear. V lost 10 bases and J 1 base, leaving 13 bases between the germline ends. The CDR3 length is 13 residues. The CDR3 is CATGRDANTEAFF. CDR3 DNA: TGTGCCACCGGGCGAGATGCGAACACTGAAGCTTTCTTT.

The chain joins TRBV6-1 to TRBJ2-3, with D possibly TRBD1 on 5 matching bases. Trimming left V 1 base short and J 0 bases short, with 11 bases between. The CDR3 totals 16 residues. CDR1 and CDR2 from the germline V gene are MNHNS and SASEGT. CDR3 nucleotides: TGTGCCAGCAGTGAAGTCTCTCAGGGTAGCACAGATACGCAGTATTTT. Translated: CASSEVSQGSTDTQYF.